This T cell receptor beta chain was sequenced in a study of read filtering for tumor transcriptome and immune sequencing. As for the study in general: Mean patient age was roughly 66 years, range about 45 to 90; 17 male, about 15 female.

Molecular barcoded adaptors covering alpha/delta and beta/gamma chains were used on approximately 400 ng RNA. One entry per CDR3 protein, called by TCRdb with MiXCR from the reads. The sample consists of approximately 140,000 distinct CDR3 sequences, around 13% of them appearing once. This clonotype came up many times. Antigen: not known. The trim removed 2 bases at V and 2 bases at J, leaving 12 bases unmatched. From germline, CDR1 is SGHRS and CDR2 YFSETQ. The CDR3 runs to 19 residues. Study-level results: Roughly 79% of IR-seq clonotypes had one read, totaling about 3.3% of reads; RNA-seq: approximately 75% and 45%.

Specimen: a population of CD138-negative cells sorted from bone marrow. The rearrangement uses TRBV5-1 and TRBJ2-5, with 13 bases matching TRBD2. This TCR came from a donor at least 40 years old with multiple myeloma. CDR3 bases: TGCGCCAGCAGCTTTCCCAGTGGACTAGCGGGAGCCCGTCAAGAGACCCAGTACTTC. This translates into CASSFPSGLAGARQETQYF.